One TCR beta chain is described in this entry. There is no known antigen for this receptor. Base qualities are missing; no much larger clone stands one base away. This entry is derived from a study of OX40 agonist ivuxolimab in advanced cancers. Regarding the research as a whole: Ivuxolimab was an agonistic, fully human IgG2 monoclonal antibody directed against OX40 (CD134), a costimulatory receptor. Prior anti-PD-1, anti-PD-L1 or anti-CTLA-4 therapy was permitted, and approximately 39% of dose-escalation patients had received checkpoint inhibitors. The paper covers the monotherapy dose-escalation part of the phase I ivuxolimab trial, which included N of about 56 patients. Peripheral TCRbeta sequencing was intended to test whether TCR sequence diversity was altered and clonal T-cell expansion was caused by ivuxolimab. Of the approximately 50 patients in dose escalation, approximately 20 had hepatocellular carcinoma, some 15 had melanoma, 9 had renal cell carcinoma and 9 had head and neck cancer. Partial responses occurred in three dose-escalation patients: two with cutaneous melanoma and one with hepatocellular carcinoma. Intravenous ivuxolimab was administered to patients every 2 weeks at six dose levels: 0.01, 0.1, 0.3, 1.5, 3 and 10 mg/kg. A male proportion of roughly 80% and a mean age of 60 years, ranging from roughly 20 to 80, were recorded for the dose-escalation cohort.

Genomic DNA was isolated from the sorted cells so that the TCRbeta CDR3 region could be sequenced. The immunoSEQ Assay was used for sequencing of TCRbeta CDR3 regions. TCRdb carries this immuneACCESS record with in-frame sequences only. Its versions omit some clonotypes, under half of them owing to an unresolved V gene in the studies checked, with the rest unexplained. A total of roughly 100,000 clones appear in this sample, 85% to 90% of them only once. Approximately 7.4% of the sample is in the top ten clones. Study-level results and caveats: Low levels of normalized T-cell clonal expansion were also shown by some nonresponding patients. Partial responders in the 0.1-3.0 mg/kg groups had among the lowest normalized peripheral clonal expansion, especially among CD8+ T cells. After ivuxolimab, expanded clones were on average more numerous among CD8+ T cells than among CD4+ T cells. At doses of 0.1 to 3.0 mg/kg, clonal expansion of both CD4+ and CD8+ blood T cells was observed from baseline to week 6. The antigen specificity of the clonally expanded peripheral T cells was not determined.

The CDR3 starts with the cysteine, ends with the phenylalanine, and has 17 residues. Only the CDR3 part of the read is kept: 51 bases, read in frame from the first base. CDR1 and CDR2, looked up from the germline V gene (reference sequence), are SGHNT and YYREEE. The junction shows trimming of 4 bases on V and 4 bases on J, and the gene matches do not reach 14 bases of it. The trial excluded patients who had a history of autoimmune disease or who were on systemic immunosuppression. In every dose cohort, peripheral blood was drawn for TCR sequencing at baseline, cycle 4 day 1, and cycle 7 day 1. The samples were drawn from a first-in-human, open-label, multicenter phase I dose-escalation trial of ivuxolimab. Adults with locally advanced or metastatic melanoma, renal cell carcinoma, hepatocellular carcinoma or head and neck squamous cell carcinoma were enrolled in the trial. Before TCR sequencing, CD4+ T cells and CD8+ T cells from peripheral blood were sorted into separate populations.

The material sequenced was CD4+ or CD8+ T cells sorted from blood, taken in a trial of the OX40 agonist ivuxolimab. The rearranged chain carries TRBV5-4 and TRBJ1-2, with 9 bases in between that match TRBD1. The receptor comes from an adult with an advanced solid tumor such as melanoma, head and neck, liver or kidney cancer. The bases read TGTGCCAGCAGCACAGGGGGCTCCACGAAGCTTTCCTATGGCTACACCTTC. It codes for CASSTGGSTKLSYGYTF.